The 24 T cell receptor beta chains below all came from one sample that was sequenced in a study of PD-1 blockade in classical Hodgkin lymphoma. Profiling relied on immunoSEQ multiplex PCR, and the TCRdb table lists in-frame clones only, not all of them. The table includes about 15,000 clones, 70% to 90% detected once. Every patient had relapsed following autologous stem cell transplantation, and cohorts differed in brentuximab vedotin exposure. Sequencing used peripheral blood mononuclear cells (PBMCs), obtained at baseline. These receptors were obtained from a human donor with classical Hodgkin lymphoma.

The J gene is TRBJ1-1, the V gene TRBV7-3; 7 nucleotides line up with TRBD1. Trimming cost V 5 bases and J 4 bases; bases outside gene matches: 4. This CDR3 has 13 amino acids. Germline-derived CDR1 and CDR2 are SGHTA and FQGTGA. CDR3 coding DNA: TGTGCCAGCAGCGCGTCAGGGGGCACTGAAGCTTTCTTT. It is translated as CASSASGGTEAFF.

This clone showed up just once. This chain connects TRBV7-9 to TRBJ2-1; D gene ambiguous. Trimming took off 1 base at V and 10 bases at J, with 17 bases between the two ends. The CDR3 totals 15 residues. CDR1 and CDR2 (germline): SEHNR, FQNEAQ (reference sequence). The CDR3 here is CASSLDVSRHSEQFF. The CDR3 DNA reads TGTGCCAGCAGCTTAGATGTCTCACGGCACAGCGAGCAGTTCTTC.

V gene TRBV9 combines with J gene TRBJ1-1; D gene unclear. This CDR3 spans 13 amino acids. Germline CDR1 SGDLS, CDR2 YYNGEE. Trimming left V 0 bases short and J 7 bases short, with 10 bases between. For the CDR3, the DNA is TGTGCCAGCAGCGTAGCGGCAGTGGGTGAAGCTTTCTTT. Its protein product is CASSVAAVGEAFF.

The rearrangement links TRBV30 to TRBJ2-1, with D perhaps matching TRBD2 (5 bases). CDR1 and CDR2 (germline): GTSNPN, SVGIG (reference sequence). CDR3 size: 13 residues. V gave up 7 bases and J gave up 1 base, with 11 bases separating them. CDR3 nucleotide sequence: TGTGCCTTCAAGGGAGAGTCCTACAATGAGCAGTTCTTC. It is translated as CAFKGESYNEQFF.

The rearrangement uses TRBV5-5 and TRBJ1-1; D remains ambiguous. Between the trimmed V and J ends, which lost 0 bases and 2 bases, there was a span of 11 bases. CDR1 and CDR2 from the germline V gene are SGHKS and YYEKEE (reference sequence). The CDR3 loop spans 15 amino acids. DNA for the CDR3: TGTGCCAGCAGCTTGGTTCCAGGTCAAAACACTGAAGCTTTCTTT. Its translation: CASSLVPGQNTEAFF.

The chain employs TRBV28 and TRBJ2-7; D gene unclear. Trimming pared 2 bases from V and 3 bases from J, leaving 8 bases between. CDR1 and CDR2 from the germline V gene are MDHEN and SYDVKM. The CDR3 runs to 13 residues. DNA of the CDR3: TGTGCCAGCAGTTTAGGCCGGCTCTACGAGCAGTACTTC. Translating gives CASSLGRLYEQYF.

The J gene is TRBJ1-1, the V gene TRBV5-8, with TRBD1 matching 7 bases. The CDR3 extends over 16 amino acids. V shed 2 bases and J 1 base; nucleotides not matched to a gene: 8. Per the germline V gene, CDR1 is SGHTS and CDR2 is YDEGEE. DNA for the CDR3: TGTGCCAGCAGCTTTCGACAGGGAGAAGCGAACACTGAAGCTTTCTTT. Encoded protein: CASSFRQGEANTEAFF. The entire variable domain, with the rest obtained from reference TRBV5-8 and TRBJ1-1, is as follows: EAGVTQSPTHLIKTRGQQATLRCSPISGHTSVYWYQQALGLGLQFLLWYDEGEERNRGNFPPRFSGRQFPNYSSELNVNALELEDSALYLCASSFRQGEANTEAFFGQGTRLTVV.

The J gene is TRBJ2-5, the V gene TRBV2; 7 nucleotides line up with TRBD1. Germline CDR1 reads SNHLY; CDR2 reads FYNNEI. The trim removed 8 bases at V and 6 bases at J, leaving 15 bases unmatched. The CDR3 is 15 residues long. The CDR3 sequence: CASLKEGDSGKTQYF. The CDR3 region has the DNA TGTGCCAGCCTTAAAGAGGGGGACAGTGGGAAGACCCAGTACTTC.

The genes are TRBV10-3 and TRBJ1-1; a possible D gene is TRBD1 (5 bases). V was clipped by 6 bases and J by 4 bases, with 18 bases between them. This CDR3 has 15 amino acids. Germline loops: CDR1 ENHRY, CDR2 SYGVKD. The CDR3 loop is CAIRSGTGVSTEAFF. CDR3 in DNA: TGTGCCATCAGGTCCGGGACGGGGGTTTCCACTGAAGCTTTCTTT.

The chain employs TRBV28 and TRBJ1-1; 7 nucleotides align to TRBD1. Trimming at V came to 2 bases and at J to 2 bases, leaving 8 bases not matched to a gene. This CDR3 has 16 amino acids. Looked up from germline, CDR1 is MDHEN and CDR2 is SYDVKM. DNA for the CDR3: TGTGCCAGCAGTTTACGACAGGGCCACCTCAACACTGAAGCTTTCTTT. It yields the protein CASSLRQGHLNTEAFF.

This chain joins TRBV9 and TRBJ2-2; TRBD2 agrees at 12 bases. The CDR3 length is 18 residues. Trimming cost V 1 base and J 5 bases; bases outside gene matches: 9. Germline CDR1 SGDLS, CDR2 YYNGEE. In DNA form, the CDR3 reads TGTGCCAGCAGCGTAAGCCCCCCACTAGCGGGAGGTACCGGGGAGCTGTTTTTT. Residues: CASSVSPPLAGGTGELFF.

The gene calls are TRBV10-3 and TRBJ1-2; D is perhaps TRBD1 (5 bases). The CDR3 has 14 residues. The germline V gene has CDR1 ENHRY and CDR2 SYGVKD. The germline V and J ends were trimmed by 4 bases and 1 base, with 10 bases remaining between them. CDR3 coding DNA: TGTGCCATCAGTGGGGACGGTCGTAACTATGGCTACACCTTC. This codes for CAISGDGRNYGYTF.

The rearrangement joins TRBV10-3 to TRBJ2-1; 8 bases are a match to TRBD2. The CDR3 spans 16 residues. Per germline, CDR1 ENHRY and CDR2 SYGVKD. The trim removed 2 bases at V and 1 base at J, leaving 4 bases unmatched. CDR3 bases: TGTGCCATCAGTGAGGCTAGCGGGTATTCCTACAATGAGCAGTTCTTC. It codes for CAISEASGYSYNEQFF.

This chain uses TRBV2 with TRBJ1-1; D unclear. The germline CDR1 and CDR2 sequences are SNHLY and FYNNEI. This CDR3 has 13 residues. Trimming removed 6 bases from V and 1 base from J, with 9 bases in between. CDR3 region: CASREMANTEAFF. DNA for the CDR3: TGTGCCAGCAGGGAAATGGCGAACACTGAAGCTTTCTTT.

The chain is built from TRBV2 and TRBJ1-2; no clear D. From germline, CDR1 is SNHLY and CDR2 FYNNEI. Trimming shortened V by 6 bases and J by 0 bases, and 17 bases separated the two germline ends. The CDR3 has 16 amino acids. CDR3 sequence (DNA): TGTGCCAGCAGCGCCTTATACGAGGAGGCTAACTATGGCTACACCTTC. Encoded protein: CASSALYEEANYGYTF.

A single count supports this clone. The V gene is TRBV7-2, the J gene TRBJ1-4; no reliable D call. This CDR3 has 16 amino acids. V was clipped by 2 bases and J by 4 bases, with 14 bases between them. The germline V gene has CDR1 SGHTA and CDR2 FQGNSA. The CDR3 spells CASSLWGVGGNEKLFF. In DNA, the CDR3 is TGTGCCAGCAGCTTATGGGGTGTGGGCGGTAATGAAAAACTGTTTTTT. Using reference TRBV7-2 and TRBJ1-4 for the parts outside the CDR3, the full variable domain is GAGVSQSPSNKVTEKGKDVELRCDPISGHTALYWYRQSLGQGLEFLIYFQGNSAPDKSGLPSDRFSAERTGGSVSTLTIQRTQQEDSAVYLCASSLWGVGGNEKLFFGSGTQLSVL.

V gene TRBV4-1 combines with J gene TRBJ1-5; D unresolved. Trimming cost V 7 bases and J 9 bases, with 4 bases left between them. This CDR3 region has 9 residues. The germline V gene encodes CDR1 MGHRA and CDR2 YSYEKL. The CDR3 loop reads CASNGPQHF. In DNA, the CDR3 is TGCGCCAGCAATGGGCCCCAGCATTTT.

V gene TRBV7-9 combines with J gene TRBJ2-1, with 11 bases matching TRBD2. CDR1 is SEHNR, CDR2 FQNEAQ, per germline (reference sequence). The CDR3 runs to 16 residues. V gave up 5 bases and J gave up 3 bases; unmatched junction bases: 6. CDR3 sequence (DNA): TGTGCCAGCAGCCTGACTAGCGGGGACTTCTACAATGAGCAGTTCTTC. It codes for CASSLTSGDFYNEQFF. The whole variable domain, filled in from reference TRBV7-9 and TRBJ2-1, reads DTGVSQNPRHKITKRGQNVTFRCDPISEHNRLYWYRQTLGQGPEFLTYFQNEAQLEKSRLLSDRFSAERPKGSFSTLEIQRTEQGDSAMYLCASSLTSGDFYNEQFFGPGTRLTVL.

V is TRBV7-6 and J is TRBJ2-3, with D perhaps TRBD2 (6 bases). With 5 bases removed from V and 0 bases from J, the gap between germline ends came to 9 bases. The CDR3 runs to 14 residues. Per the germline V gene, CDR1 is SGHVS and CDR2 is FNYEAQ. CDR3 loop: CASSPSVSTDTQYF. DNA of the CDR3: TGTGCCAGCAGCCCTAGCGTTAGCACAGATACGCAGTATTTT. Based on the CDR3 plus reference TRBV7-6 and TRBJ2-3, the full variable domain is GAGVSQSPRYKVTKRGQDVALRCDPISGHVSLYWYRQALGQGPEFLTYFNYEAQQDKSGLPNDRFSAERPEGSISTLTIQRTEQRDSAMYRCASSPSVSTDTQYFGPGTRLTVL.

CDR3 in DNA: TGTGCCAGCAGCTTCTCCCCCGGACTACTCTCCTACAATGAGCAGTTCTTC. Translating it yields CASSFSPGLLSYNEQFF. The chain is built from TRBV7-9 and TRBJ2-1; weak D call: TRBD2 (6 bases). Trimming shortened V by 3 bases and J by 0 bases, and 15 bases separated the two germline ends. Germline CDR1 SEHNR, CDR2 FQNEAQ (reference sequence). This CDR3 is 17 amino acids long.

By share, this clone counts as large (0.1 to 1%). CDR3 nucleotides: TGTGCCACCAGCATCGGTTACACTGAAGCTTTCTTT. This gives the protein CATSIGYTEAFF. This sequence joins TRBV15 and TRBJ1-1; D call uncertain. The CDR3 is 12 residues long. The V end lost 4 bases, the J end lost 3 bases, and 6 bases lay between the germline ends. CDR1 and CDR2 from the germline V gene are LNHNV and YYDKDF (reference sequence). The full variable domain, with the rest looked up from reference TRBV15 and TRBJ1-1, is DAMVIQNPRYQVTQFGKPVTLSCSQTLNHNVMYWYQQKSSQAPKLLFHYYDKDFNNEADTPDNFQSRRPNTSFCFLDIRSPGLGDTAMYLCATSIGYTEAFFGQGTRLTVV.

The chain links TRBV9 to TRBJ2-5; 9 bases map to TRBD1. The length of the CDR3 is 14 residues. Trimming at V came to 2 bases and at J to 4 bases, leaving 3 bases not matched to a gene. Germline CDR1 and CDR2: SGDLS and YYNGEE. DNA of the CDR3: TGTGCCAGCAGCGTTGACAGGGGGGGAGAGACCCAGTACTTC. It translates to CASSVDRGGETQYF.

CDR3 in amino acids: CASIGDREDSPLHF. Written as DNA, the CDR3 is TGTGCCAGCATCGGGGACAGGGAGGATTCACCCCTCCACTTT. The J gene is TRBJ1-6, the V gene TRBV28; 9 bases map to TRBD1. This CDR3 has 14 amino acids. CDR1 and CDR2 (germline): MDHEN, SYDVKM. The J segment lost 8 bases and the V segment lost 7 bases, leaving 6 bases of the junction unmatched.

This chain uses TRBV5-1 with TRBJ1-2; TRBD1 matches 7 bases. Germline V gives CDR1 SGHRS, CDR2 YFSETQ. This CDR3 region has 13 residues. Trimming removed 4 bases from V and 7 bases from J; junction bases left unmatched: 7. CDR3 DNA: TGCGCCAGCAGCCTCACAGGGGTGTCTGGCTACACCTTC. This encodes CASSLTGVSGYTF.